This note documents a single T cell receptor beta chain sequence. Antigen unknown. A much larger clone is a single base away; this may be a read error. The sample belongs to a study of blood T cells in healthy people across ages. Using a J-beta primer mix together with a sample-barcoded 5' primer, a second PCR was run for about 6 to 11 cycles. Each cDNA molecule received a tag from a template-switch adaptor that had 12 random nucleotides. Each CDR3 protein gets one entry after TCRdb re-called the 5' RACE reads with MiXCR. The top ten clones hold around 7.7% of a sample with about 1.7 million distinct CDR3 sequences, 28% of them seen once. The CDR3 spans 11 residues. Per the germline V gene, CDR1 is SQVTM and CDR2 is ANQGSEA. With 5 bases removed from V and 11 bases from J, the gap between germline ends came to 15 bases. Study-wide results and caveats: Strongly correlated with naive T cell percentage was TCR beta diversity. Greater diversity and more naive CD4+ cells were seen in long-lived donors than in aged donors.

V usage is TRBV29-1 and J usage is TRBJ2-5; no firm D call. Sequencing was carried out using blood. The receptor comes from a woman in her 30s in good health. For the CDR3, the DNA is TGCAGCGTTCAGAGTTACAATGAGCAGTACTTC. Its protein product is CSVQSYNEQYF.